This is a list of T cell receptor beta chains from one sample in a study of preoperative IRX-2 immunotherapy in early breast cancer. The protocol was immunoSEQ multiplex PCR, while the TCRdb copy is restricted to in-frame clones and leaves out a portion. The sample carries 39,000 or so clones, approximately 80% recorded once. The sequencing here drew on tumor tissue, taken after IRX-2 immunotherapy. The receptors here all came from a human donor with breast cancer. The CDR3 runs from the conserved cysteine through the conserved F or W. Fields, in order: J gene, clone size, D gene, V gene, CDR3 protein, CDR3 DNA. The D gene is left open where the match is weak. The size entry is marked missing in some rows and otherwise reads once, few, many or a size class.

>TRBJ1-4|-|-|TRBV19
CARELGPPEGEKLFF
TGTGCCAGAGAGCTCGGGCCGCCGGAGGGTGAAAAACTGTTTTTT
>TRBJ2-2|-|TRBD1|TRBV6-8
CASSPPGQGRTGELFF
TGTGCCAGCAGTCCGCCGGGACAGGGCAGGACCGGGGAGCTGTTTTTT
>TRBJ2-3|-|-|TRBV5-1
CASSSAGASTDTQYF
TGCGCCAGCAGCTCCGCGGGGGCCAGCACAGATACGCAGTATTTT
>TRBJ2-1|-|TRBD2|TRBV10-2
CASSERGGYNEQFF
TGCGCCAGCAGTGAGCGCGGGGGATACAATGAGCAGTTCTTC
>TRBJ1-2|-|-|TRBV6-7
CASRDRWGYTF
TGTGCCAGCAGAGACCGATGGGGCTACACCTTC
>TRBJ1-2|-|TRBD1|TRBV10-3
CAISESTDRVDGYTF
TGTGCCATCAGTGAGTCGACTGACAGGGTCGACGGCTACACCTTC
>TRBJ1-6|-|-|TRBV6-8
CASTRGGSPLHF
TGTGCCAGCACTAGGGGGGGATCACCCCTCCACTTT
>TRBJ2-2|once|TRBD1|TRBV6-4
CASSPGTGVVMDGELFF
TGTGCCAGCAGTCCCGGGACAGGGGTCGTTATGGACGGGGAGCTGTTTTTT
>TRBJ2-1|-|TRBD2|TRBV5-1
CASSLGGLAGENEQFF
TGCGCCAGCAGCTTGGGAGGACTAGCGGGGGAAAATGAGCAGTTCTTC
>TRBJ2-7|-|TRBD2|TRBV5-1
CASSLEGGGASEQYF
TGCGCCAGCAGCTTGGAGGGCGGGGGGGCAAGCGAGCAGTACTTC
>TRBJ2-7|-|-|TRBV6-8
CASSYDTAGASYEQYF
TGTGCCAGCAGTTACGATACGGCAGGGGCTTCCTACGAGCAGTACTTC
>TRBJ2-5|once|TRBD2|TRBV28
CASSLSGLALQETQYF
TGTGCCAGCAGTTTGTCGGGACTAGCCCTCCAAGAGACCCAGTACTTC
>TRBJ1-1|-|-|TRBV5-1
CASSLNVGLITEAFF
TGCGCCAGCAGCTTGAATGTGGGGCTGATCACTGAAGCTTTCTTT
>TRBJ2-5|-|-|TRBV10-1
CASSRTETWETQYF
TGCGCCAGCAGTAGGACAGAAACTTGGGAGACCCAGTACTTC